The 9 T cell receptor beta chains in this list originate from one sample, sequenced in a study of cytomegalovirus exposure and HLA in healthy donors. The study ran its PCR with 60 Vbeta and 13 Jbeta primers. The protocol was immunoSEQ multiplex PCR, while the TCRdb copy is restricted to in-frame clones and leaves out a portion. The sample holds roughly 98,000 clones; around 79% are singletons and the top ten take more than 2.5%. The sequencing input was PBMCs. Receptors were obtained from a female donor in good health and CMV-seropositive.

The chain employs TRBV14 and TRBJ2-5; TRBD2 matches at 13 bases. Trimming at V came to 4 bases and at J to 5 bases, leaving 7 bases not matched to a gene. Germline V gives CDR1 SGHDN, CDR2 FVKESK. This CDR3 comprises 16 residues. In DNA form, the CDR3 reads TGTGCCAGCAGCCCCCGGACTAGCGGGAGTAGGGAGACCCAGTACTTC. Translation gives CASSPRTSGSRETQYF.

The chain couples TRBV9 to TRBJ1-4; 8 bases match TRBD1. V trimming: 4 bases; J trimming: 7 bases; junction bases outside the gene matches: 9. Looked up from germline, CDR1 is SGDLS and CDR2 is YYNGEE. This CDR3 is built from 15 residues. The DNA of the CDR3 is TGTGCCAGCAGCACACCGACAGGGGATACTGAAAAACTGTTTTTT. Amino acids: CASSTPTGDTEKLFF.

The CDR3, as DNA: TGTGCCACCCACCTGGACAGGGCGAACACCGGGGAGCTGTTTTTT. Protein sequence: CATHLDRANTGELFF. The chain links TRBV15 to TRBJ2-2, with 8 bases identical to TRBD1. The junction had 5 bases not matched to a gene; V was cut back by 8 bases and J by 0 bases. The CDR3 has 15 residues. Germline lookup yields CDR1 LNHNV and CDR2 YYDKDF (reference sequence).

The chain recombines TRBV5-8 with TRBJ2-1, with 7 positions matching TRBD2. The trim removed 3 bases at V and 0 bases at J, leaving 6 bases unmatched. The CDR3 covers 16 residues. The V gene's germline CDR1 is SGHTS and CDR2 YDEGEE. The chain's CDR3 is CASSWIGGSSYNEQFF. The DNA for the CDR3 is TGTGCCAGCAGCTGGATCGGCGGGAGCTCCTACAATGAGCAGTTCTTC.

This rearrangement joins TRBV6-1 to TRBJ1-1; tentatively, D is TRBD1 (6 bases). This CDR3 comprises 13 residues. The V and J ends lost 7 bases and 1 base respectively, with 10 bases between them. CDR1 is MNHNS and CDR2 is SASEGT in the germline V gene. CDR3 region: CASKRGTNTEAFF. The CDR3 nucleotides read TGTGCCAGCAAAAGGGGGACGAACACTGAAGCTTTCTTT.

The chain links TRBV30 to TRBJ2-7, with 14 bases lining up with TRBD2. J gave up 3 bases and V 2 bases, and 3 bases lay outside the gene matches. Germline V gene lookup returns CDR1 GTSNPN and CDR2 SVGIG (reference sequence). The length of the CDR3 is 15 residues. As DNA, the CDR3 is TGTGCCTGGAGTACGGGACTAGCGGGGGACTACGAGCAGTACTTC. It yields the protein CAWSTGLAGDYEQYF.

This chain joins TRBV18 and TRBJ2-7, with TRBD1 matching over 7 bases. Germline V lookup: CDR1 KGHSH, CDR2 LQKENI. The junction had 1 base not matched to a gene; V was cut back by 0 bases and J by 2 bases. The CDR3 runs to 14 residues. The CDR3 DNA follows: TGTGCCAGCTCACCACCCACAGGGGCCTACGAGCAGTACTTC. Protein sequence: CASSPPTGAYEQYF.

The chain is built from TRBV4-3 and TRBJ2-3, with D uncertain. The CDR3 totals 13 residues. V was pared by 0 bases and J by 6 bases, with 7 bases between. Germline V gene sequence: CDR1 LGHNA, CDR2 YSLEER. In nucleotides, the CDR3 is TGCGCCAGCAGCCAAGAGAGGTGGGATACGCAGTATTTT. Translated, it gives CASSQERWDTQYF.

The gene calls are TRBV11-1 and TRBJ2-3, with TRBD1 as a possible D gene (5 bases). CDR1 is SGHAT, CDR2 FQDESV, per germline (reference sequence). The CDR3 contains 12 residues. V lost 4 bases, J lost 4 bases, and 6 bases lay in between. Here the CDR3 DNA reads TGTGCCAGCAGCTCAGGGCCAGATACGCAGTATTTT. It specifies CASSSGPDTQYF.